This TCR beta chain was documented in a study of memory CD4+ T cells and cytomegalovirus serostatus. Overall study: Donors were healthy Belgian adults, under ten CMV seropositive and under 30 seronegative.

Trimming removed 3 bases from V and 8 bases from J; junction bases left unmatched: 8. Per germline, CDR1 SGHRS and CDR2 YFSETQ. The CDR3 has 15 residues. Single viable CD3+CD4+CD8-CD45RO+ cells were sorted as the memory CD4+ T cells. CMV serostatus came from serum IgG against pp150, pp28, p38, p52. Source study methods: Out-of-frame sequences were removed, leaving 2,204,828 distinct TCRbeta sequences. Sequencing was performed with immunoSEQ multiplex PCR; in TCRdb, only in-frame clones are kept and a portion is missing. The V and J calls and clone size come from that table; D and trimming were worked out from the DNA. This table has tens of thousands of clones, approximately 85% appearing once. Notes on this clone: Its antigen is still unknown.

General study findings and limits: Each of approximately 63 CMV-associated TCRbeta sequences occurred in one to five individuals.

This receptor was taken from an adult in good health and CMV-seronegative. The rearrangement uses TRBV5-1 and TRBJ2-4, with TRBD1 identical over 10 bases. Sequencing used memory CD4+ T cells from blood. CDR3 sequence reads: CASSSTTGGSDIQYF. CDR3 coding DNA: TGCGCCAGCAGCTCCACGACAGGGGGCTCGGACATTCAGTACTTC.